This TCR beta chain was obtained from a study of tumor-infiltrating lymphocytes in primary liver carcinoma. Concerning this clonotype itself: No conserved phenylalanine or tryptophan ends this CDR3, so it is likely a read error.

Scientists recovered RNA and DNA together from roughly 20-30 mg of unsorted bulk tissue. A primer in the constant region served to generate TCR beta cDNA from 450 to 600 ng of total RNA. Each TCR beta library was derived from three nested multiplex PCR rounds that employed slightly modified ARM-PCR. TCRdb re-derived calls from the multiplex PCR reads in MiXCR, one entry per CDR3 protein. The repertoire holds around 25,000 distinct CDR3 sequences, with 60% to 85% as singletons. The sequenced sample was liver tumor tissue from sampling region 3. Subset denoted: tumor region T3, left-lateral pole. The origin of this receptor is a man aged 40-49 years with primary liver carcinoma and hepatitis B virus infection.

CDR3 residues: CTTSDSAGTSYNEQFL. As DNA, the CDR3 is TGTACCACCAGTGATTCCGCCGGGACAAGTTACAATGAGCAGTTCCTC. The chain uses TRBV24-1 and TRBJ2-1, with D maybe TRBD1 (6 bases). Looked up from germline, CDR1 is KGHDR and CDR2 is SFDVKD. The CDR3 is 16 residues long.